A single sample gave rise to the 21 T cell receptor beta chains below, sequenced in a study of cytomegalovirus exposure and HLA in healthy donors. The PCR made use of 60 Vbeta and 13 Jbeta primers. Generated by immunoSEQ multiplex PCR, the TCRdb table keeps only in-frame clones and is missing some. This table holds around 100,000 clones. Sample: PBMCs. These receptors were collected from a man aged 35-49 years in good health and CMV-seronegative.

About this clone itself: Relative to the germline gene, one junction end is altered; a read error may explain this. The V and J genes are TRBV28 and TRBJ2-7, with D possibly TRBD1 on 5 matching bases. This CDR3 comprises 15 residues. CDR1 and CDR2 (germline): MDHEN, SYDVKM. Here the CDR3 DNA reads TGTGCCAGCAGTTTATCCCCCAGGGCCTCCAACGAGCAGTACTTC. It translates to CASSLSPRASNEQYF.

The chain is built from TRBV23-1 and TRBJ2-7; TRBD2 matches 10 bases. TRBV23-1 is labeled an ORF, and its function is uncertain. This CDR3 region has 22 residues. The junction had 28 bases not matched to a gene; V was cut back by 8 bases and J by 0 bases. The CDR3 DNA is TGCGCCAGCTCCGGCGCGATGGGTAGGTTTAGCGGGGGGTACCAACACTCCTACGAGCAGTACTTC. This encodes CASSGAMGRFSGGYQHSYEQYF.

The chain uses TRBV6-5 and TRBJ1-2; TRBD1 agrees at 7 bases. CDR1 MNHEY and CDR2 SVGAGI come from the germline V gene. This CDR3 region has 14 residues. V shed 5 bases and J 5 bases; nucleotides not matched to a gene: 8. The CDR3 nucleotides are TGTGCCAGCAGTACCGACCACAGGGGATATGGCTACACCTTC. This encodes CASSTDHRGYGYTF.

This chain connects TRBV6-4 to TRBJ2-3; D is possibly TRBD2 (6 bases). CDR1 and CDR2 (germline): MRHNA, SNTAGT. The germline V and J ends were trimmed by 0 bases and 6 bases, with 13 bases remaining between them. There are 15 residues in the CDR3. The CDR3 is CASSDSGEAGDTQYF. CDR3 nucleotide sequence: TGTGCCAGCAGTGACTCCGGCGAGGCGGGGGATACGCAGTATTTT.

The rearrangement uses TRBV19 and TRBJ2-6; TRBD2 might be the D (7 bases). V was trimmed by 7 bases and J by 1 base, leaving 17 bases between them. Germline V lookup: CDR1 LNHDA, CDR2 SQIVND (reference sequence). The CDR3 is 17 residues long. The CDR3 sequence: CASMRGPGLSGANVLTF. CDR3 nucleotide sequence: TGTGCCAGTATGCGGGGGCCGGGGTTGTCTGGGGCCAACGTCCTGACTTTC.

The rearrangement uses TRBV11-2 and TRBJ2-5, with 7 bases matching TRBD2. The ends lost 6 bases at V and 4 bases at J; junction bases unmatched: 8. In germline, CDR1 is SGHAT, CDR2 FQNNGV. The CDR3 length is 14 residues. In nucleotides, the CDR3 is TGTGCCAGCAGTTTGATAGGCGGGGGAGAGACCCAGTACTTC. As protein: CASSLIGGGETQYF.

The chain employs TRBV7-8 and TRBJ2-1, with TRBD2 matching over 8 bases. V lost 5 bases and J lost 9; bases outside the gene matches: 9. CDR3 size: 14 residues. From germline, CDR1 is SGHVS and CDR2 FQNEAQ. The CDR3 region is CASSINSGIREQFF. The CDR3 nucleotides are TGTGCCAGCAGCATAAATAGCGGGATTCGTGAGCAGTTCTTC.

The V call is TRBV28, the J call TRBJ1-4, with 9 positions matching TRBD1. Germline trimming cut 2 bases from V and 5 bases from J; bases unmatched to any gene: 3. The CDR3 is 15 amino acids. CDR1 MDHEN and CDR2 SYDVKM come from the germline V gene. CDR3 nucleotide sequence: TGTGCCAGCAGTTTACCCGACAGGGGGAATGAAAAACTGTTTTTT. Translated: CASSLPDRGNEKLFF.

J is TRBJ1-2 and V is TRBV7-9, with a tentative D call TRBD1 (5 bases). The CDR3 is 14 amino acids. Germline CDR1 is SEHNR and CDR2 is FQNEAQ (reference sequence). V was trimmed by 1 base and J by 3 bases, leaving 9 bases between them. The CDR3 nucleotides are TGTGCCAGCAGCTTAGGTTCGGGGGACTATGGCTACACCTTC. Amino acid sequence: CASSLGSGDYGYTF.

The chain recombines TRBV18 with TRBJ2-5; 10 nucleotides agree with TRBD2. Germline V CDR1 and CDR2: KGHSH, LQKENI. V lost 3 bases to trimming and J lost 5 bases; unmatched junction nucleotides: 3. The CDR3 loop spans 14 amino acids. CDR3 sequence: CASSPGTSVETQYF. The CDR3, as DNA: TGTGCCAGCTCACCCGGGACTAGCGTCGAGACCCAGTACTTC.

This chain connects TRBV7-2 to TRBJ2-1; D unresolved. The CDR3 runs 13 residues. Trimming removed 5 bases from V and 3 bases from J, with 8 bases in between. In germline, CDR1 is SGHTA, CDR2 FQGNSA. The CDR3 DNA reads as TGTGCCAGCAGCCCCCCAGTCTACAATGAGCAGTTCTTC. Protein sequence: CASSPPVYNEQFF.

CDR3 sequence reads: CASSPRYGTEAFF. DNA for the CDR3: TGTGCCAGCTCACCCCGGTATGGCACTGAAGCTTTCTTT. V gene TRBV18 combines with J gene TRBJ1-1; D is uncertain. Trimming removed 3 bases from V and 4 bases from J, with 9 bases in between. The germline CDR1 and CDR2 sequences are KGHSH and LQKENI. The length of the CDR3 is 13 residues.

This rearrangement joins TRBV30 to TRBJ2-7; TRBD2 matches at 7 bases. There are 15 residues in the CDR3. The V gene's germline CDR1 is GTSNPN and CDR2 SVGIG (reference sequence). The ends lost 0 bases at V and 4 bases at J; junction bases unmatched: 9. CDR3 coding DNA: TGTGCCTGGAGTGTACCGGCGGGAGTCTTGTACGAGCAGTACTTC. This translates into CAWSVPAGVLYEQYF.

The gene calls are TRBV14 and TRBJ1-1; possibly TRBD1 for D (5 bases). The germline V gene encodes CDR1 SGHDN and CDR2 FVKESK. Trimming pared 1 base from V and 3 bases from J, leaving 9 bases between. The CDR3 is 14 residues long. The chain's CDR3 is CASSQVSGYTEAFF. For the CDR3, the DNA is TGTGCCAGCAGCCAAGTGTCAGGGTACACTGAAGCTTTCTTT.

The chain carries TRBV6-5 and TRBJ2-7; no reliable D call. V was pared by 6 bases and J by 0 bases, with 9 bases between. The germline V gene encodes CDR1 MNHEY and CDR2 SVGAGI. The CDR3 totals 13 residues. CDR3 loop: CASSKALSYEQYF. The CDR3 DNA reads TGTGCCAGCAGCAAAGCGCTCTCCTACGAGCAGTACTTC.

The CDR3 protein is CASTRDQGKPQHF. CDR3 bases: TGTGCCAGCACACGGGACCAGGGGAAGCCCCAGCATTTT. V is TRBV2 and J is TRBJ1-5; possibly TRBD1 for D (6 bases). Germline CDR1 is SNHLY and CDR2 is FYNNEI. Trimming shortened V by 7 bases and J by 8 bases, and 15 bases separated the two germline ends. The CDR3 consists of 13 residues.

The V gene is TRBV9, the J gene TRBJ2-4, with 7 bases identical to TRBD2. The junction had 9 bases not matched to a gene; V was cut back by 3 bases and J by 3 bases. Germline values: CDR1 SGDLS, CDR2 YYNGEE. This CDR3 is built from 16 residues. The CDR3 nucleotides read TGTGCCAGCAGCGCCTCAAGCGGGGCTTACAAAAACATTCAGTACTTC. Translation gives CASSASSGAYKNIQYF.

V is TRBV28 and J is TRBJ1-5, with TRBD1 matching over 9 bases. V shed 10 bases, J shed 6 bases, and the junction held 4 bases outside the gene matches. The germline V gene encodes CDR1 MDHEN and CDR2 SYDVKM. The CDR3 is 12 residues long. The CDR3 DNA follows: TGTGCCATTAGGACAGGGGTTCAGCCCCAGCATTTT. Translation: CAIRTGVQPQHF.

The rearrangement links TRBV11-2 to TRBJ2-5, with TRBD2 as a possible D gene (5 bases). V was trimmed by 4 bases and J by 2 bases, leaving 8 bases between them. The CDR3 spans 13 residues. CDR1 and CDR2 from the germline V gene are SGHAT and FQNNGV. CDR3 amino acids: CASSSGLQETQYF. In DNA form, the CDR3 reads TGTGCCAGCAGCTCAGGACTTCAAGAGACCCAGTACTTC.

This chain links TRBV6-1 with TRBJ2-7; the D gene is possibly TRBD1 (6 bases). The CDR3 spans 15 residues. Germline V gene data show CDR1 as MNHNS and CDR2 as SASEGT. V was trimmed by 2 bases and J by 4 bases, leaving 15 bases between them. The CDR3 protein is CASSESWTVRYEQYF. CDR3 DNA: TGTGCCAGCAGTGAAAGCTGGACAGTACGGTACGAGCAGTACTTC.

V is TRBV27 and J is TRBJ1-2, with a possible D match to TRBD1 (5 bases). From germline, CDR1 is MNHEY and CDR2 SMNVEV (reference sequence). The CDR3 contains 14 residues. The V end was cut by 10 bases, the J end by 1 base, with 16 bases between. The CDR3 DNA reads as TGTGCCACCCAACCGGGGGGTATTAACTATGGCTACACCTTC. Its translation: CATQPGGINYGYTF.